The entry below gives a single T cell receptor (beta chain) sequence along with its context. These data are taken from a study of OX40 agonist ivuxolimab in advanced cancers. Sequencing was performed with immunoSEQ multiplex PCR; in TCRdb, only in-frame clones are kept and a portion is missing. This sample has about 58,000 clones, with roughly 80% found just once. The TCR was taken from an adult with an advanced solid tumor such as melanoma, head and neck, liver or kidney cancer. Source: CD4+ or CD8+ T cells sorted from blood, taken in a trial of the OX40 agonist ivuxolimab.

The CDR3 is CASSGTSGGNEQFF. CDR3 coding DNA: TGTGCCAGCAGCGGGACTAGCGGGGGCAATGAGCAGTTCTTC. The V and J genes are TRBV6-5 and TRBJ2-1; TRBD2 agrees at 14 bases. V dropped 6 bases and J dropped 6; count of bases not matched to a gene: 1. The germline CDR1 and CDR2 sequences are MNHEY and SVGAGI. This CDR3 has 14 residues.